These 21 T cell receptor beta chains share one sample of origin, sequenced in a study of somatic mutations in cytotoxic T cells in rheumatoid arthritis. The assay was immunoSEQ multiplex PCR, and TCRdb's table has in-frame clones only and misses some. This table has approximately 4,200 clones, roughly nine tenths appearing once. The sample taken for sequencing was CD8+ T cells sorted from blood. Every receptor here comes from a woman aged 70 to 79 with rheumatoid arthritis.

This clone has only one observation. V usage is TRBV7-9 and J usage is TRBJ1-3; D is possibly TRBD1 (6 bases). V lost 0 bases and J 2 bases, leaving 11 bases between the germline ends. CDR1 is SEHNR and CDR2 is FQNEAQ in the germline V gene (reference sequence). The CDR3 runs 16 residues. Here the CDR3 DNA reads TGTGCCAGCAGCTTAGCCCTGGGGGCAGCTGGAAACACCATATATTTT. It yields the protein CASSLALGAAGNTIYF. Complete variable domain (other parts from reference TRBV7-9 and TRBJ1-3): DTGVSQNPRHKITKRGQNVTFRCDPISEHNRLYWYRQTLGQGPEFLTYFQNEAQLEKSRLLSDRFSAERPKGSFSTLEIQRTEQGDSAMYLCASSLALGAAGNTIYFGEGSWLTVV.

The chain recombines TRBV14 with TRBJ1-5; 7 bases are a match to TRBD1. Germline V gene data show CDR1 as SGHDN and CDR2 as FVKESK. The CDR3 has 17 residues. The trim removed 2 bases at V and 2 bases at J, leaving 9 bases unmatched. CDR3 loop: CASSQRSTGVGNQPQHF. The CDR3, as DNA: TGTGCCAGCAGCCAAAGATCAACAGGGGTTGGCAATCAGCCCCAGCATTTT.

The V call is TRBV27, the J call TRBJ2-1; TRBD1 matches 11 bases. This CDR3 spans 13 amino acids. V lost 6 bases to trimming and J lost 12 bases; unmatched junction nucleotides: 7. CDR1 MNHEY and CDR2 SMNVEV come from the germline V gene (reference sequence). DNA for the CDR3: TGTGCCAGCAGGACCGGGACAGGGGGTTGGCAGTTCTTC. Protein: CASRTGTGGWQFF.

V gene TRBV2 combines with J gene TRBJ2-2; D perhaps matches TRBD2 (6 bases). This CDR3 contains 15 residues. V dropped 5 bases and J dropped 5 bases, with 15 bases sitting between them. CDR1 is SNHLY, CDR2 FYNNEI, per germline. The DNA of the CDR3 is TGTGCCAGCAGTTTGCCTAGCGCCCTTACCGGGGAGCTGTTTTTT. Translated: CASSLPSALTGELFF.

This rearrangement joins TRBV10-3 to TRBJ2-1; TRBD2 agrees at 16 bases. Germline V gene data show CDR1 as ENHRY and CDR2 as SYGVKD. This CDR3 has 19 amino acids. The junction had 9 bases not matched to a gene; V was cut back by 4 bases and J by 3 bases. The CDR3 loop is CAISAEPGLAGGLYNEQFF. The CDR3 bases are TGTGCCATCAGTGCCGAGCCGGGACTAGCGGGGGGGCTCTACAATGAGCAGTTCTTC.

This clone is labeled as large. The J gene is TRBJ2-7, the V gene TRBV5-1; 11 bases are a match to TRBD2. V lost 4 bases and J lost 3; bases outside the gene matches: 3. Per germline, CDR1 SGHRS and CDR2 YFSETQ. This CDR3 has 14 residues. The CDR3 DNA follows: TGCGCCAGCAGCGTGGGACTAGCGGTCTACGAGCAGTACTTC. It is translated as CASSVGLAVYEQYF.

This sequence joins TRBV13 and TRBJ2-7, with a possible D match to TRBD2 (6 bases). Looked up from germline, CDR1 is PRHDT and CDR2 is FYEKMQ (reference sequence). This CDR3 spans 14 amino acids. V lost 2 bases and J 5 bases, leaving 13 bases between the germline ends. The CDR3 here is CASSLRGRVNEQYF. The CDR3 region has the DNA TGTGCCAGCAGCTTACGGGGGAGAGTCAACGAGCAGTACTTC.

This clone was detected a few times. The genes are TRBV10-3 and TRBJ2-3; D might be TRBD2 (5 bases). Per germline, CDR1 ENHRY and CDR2 SYGVKD. V lost 7 bases to trimming and J lost 6 bases, with 17 bases between them. This CDR3 comprises 14 residues. In DNA form, the CDR3 reads TGTGCCATCACGTCTGGTAGGGAGAAGGATACGCAGTATTTT. Translated, it gives CAITSGREKDTQYF.

The rearrangement links TRBV5-4 to TRBJ2-3, with D possibly TRBD2 on 6 matching bases. CDR1 and CDR2 (germline): SGHNT, YYREEE (reference sequence). Between the trimmed V and J ends, which lost 2 bases and 5 bases, there was a span of 12 bases. CDR3 length equals 14 residues. Here the CDR3 reads CASSFPSARDTQYF. CDR3 DNA sequence: TGTGCCAGCAGCTTCCCTAGCGCGAGAGATACGCAGTATTTT.

The gene calls are TRBV7-9 and TRBJ1-4; 7 nucleotides line up with TRBD1. V shed 6 bases and J 7 bases; nucleotides not matched to a gene: 14. CDR1 is SEHNR, CDR2 FQNEAQ, per germline (reference sequence). CDR3 length equals 16 residues. The CDR3 DNA reads TGTGCCAGCAGAGGCGATACAGGGGCAGTGAGTGAAAAACTGTTTTTT. Translated: CASRGDTGAVSEKLFF.

This chain connects TRBV2 to TRBJ2-7; the match to TRBD2 covers 9 bases. Trimming took 10 bases from V and 3 from J; bases not matched to a gene: 13. The germline gives CDR1 SNHLY, CDR2 FYNNEI. The CDR3 length is 15 residues. The CDR3, as DNA: TGTGCCACCCAAGGAGCGGGGGGCCCTGACTACGAGCAGTACTTC. Its protein product is CATQGAGGPDYEQYF.

The CDR3 region has the DNA TGTGCCAGTAGTATAGAGGAGGACAGGGGTTATGGCTACACCTTC. It specifies CASSIEEDRGYGYTF. This sequence joins TRBV19 and TRBJ1-2; 9 positions match TRBD1. Losses at the gene ends were 0 bases for V and 5 bases for J; bases not matched to a gene: 4. Germline-derived CDR1 and CDR2 are LNHDA and SQIVND (reference sequence). The CDR3 is made up of 15 amino acids.

This chain connects TRBV5-6 to TRBJ2-7; TRBD2 aligns across 9 bases. Germline values: CDR1 SGHDT, CDR2 YYEEEE. The V and J ends lost 4 bases and 6 bases, in that order; junction bases with no gene match: 8. The CDR3 extends over 14 amino acids. CDR3 sequence reads: CASSRLAEVGEQYF. In DNA form, the CDR3 reads TGTGCCAGCAGCAGACTAGCGGAGGTGGGCGAGCAGTACTTC.

This sequence joins TRBV19 and TRBJ2-1; 11 nucleotides agree with TRBD1. CDR1 is LNHDA, CDR2 SQIVND, per germline (reference sequence). The CDR3 spans 16 residues. The ends lost 5 bases at V and 3 bases at J; junction bases unmatched: 6. CDR3 sequence reads: CASSPQGQGVYNEQFF. Written as DNA, the CDR3 is TGTGCCAGTAGTCCCCAGGGACAGGGGGTCTACAATGAGCAGTTCTTC.

The V and J genes are TRBV4-1 and TRBJ1-2; D may be TRBD1 (6 bases). V dropped 4 bases and J dropped 5 bases, with 11 bases sitting between them. The V gene's germline CDR1 is MGHRA and CDR2 YSYEKL. The CDR3 totals 13 residues. CDR3 in DNA: TGCGCCAGCAGCCCTCCAGGGGAGTATGGCTACACCTTC. Translating gives CASSPPGEYGYTF.

The V call is TRBV9, the J call TRBJ1-1; D unresolved. V was cut by 2 bases and J by 1 base, with 6 bases left in between. Germline values: CDR1 SGDLS, CDR2 YYNGEE. The CDR3 loop spans 13 amino acids. The CDR3 DNA sequence: TGTGCCAGCAGCGTGACAACGAACACTGAAGCTTTCTTT. Translating it yields CASSVTTNTEAFF. The full variable domain, with the rest looked up from reference TRBV9 and TRBJ1-1, is DSGVTQTPKHLITATGQRVTLRCSPRSGDLSVYWYQQSLDQGLQFLIQYYNGEERAKGNILERFSAQQFPDLHSELNLSSLELGDSALYFCASSVTTNTEAFFGQGTRLTVV.

This CDR3 reads CASSVGQVDYGYTF. The CDR3 DNA reads as TGTGCCAGCAGCGTAGGCCAGGTGGACTATGGCTACACCTTC. The rearrangement links TRBV9 to TRBJ1-2; D not resolved. V gave up 0 bases and J gave up 3 bases, with 9 bases separating them. The CDR3 runs 14 residues. Germline V lookup: CDR1 SGDLS, CDR2 YYNGEE.

This clone ranks as hyperexpanded (1% or more). CDR3 sequence: CASSWDRTLYYGYTF. DNA of the CDR3: TGTGCCAGCAGCTGGGACAGGACCTTATACTATGGCTACACCTTC. The chain links TRBV5-6 to TRBJ1-2; TRBD1 aligns across 8 bases. Germline V gene sequence: CDR1 SGHDT, CDR2 YYEEEE. CDR3 length equals 15 residues. Trimming at V came to 3 bases and at J to 3 bases, leaving 7 bases not matched to a gene. The full variable domain, with the rest looked up from reference TRBV5-6 and TRBJ1-2, is DAGVTQSPTHLIKTRGQQVTLRCSPKSGHDTVSWYQQALGQGPQFIFQYYEEEERQRGNFPDRFSGHQFPNYSSELNVNALLLGDSALYLCASSWDRTLYYGYTFGSGTRLTVV.

CDR3 DNA: TGCGCCAGCAGTGGGGGGGGGACCCAGTACTTC. Translation gives CASSGGGTQYF. V usage is TRBV4-1 and J usage is TRBJ2-5, with 7 bases that match TRBD2. The V gene's germline CDR1 is MGHRA and CDR2 YSYEKL. The CDR3 totals 11 residues. With 6 bases clipped from V and 7 bases from J, the junction kept 2 bases outside the gene matches.

The rearrangement uses TRBV27 and TRBJ2-7, with D possibly being TRBD2 (6 bases). The CDR3 is 12 amino acids. Germline lookup yields CDR1 MNHEY and CDR2 SMNVEV (reference sequence). V was clipped by 5 bases and J by 6 bases, with 11 bases between them. The DNA of the CDR3 is TGTGCCAGCAGTCCGACTAGGGGCGAGCAGTACTTC. Amino acids: CASSPTRGEQYF.

The rearrangement joins TRBV6-5 to TRBJ2-2; no clear D gene. The CDR3 is made up of 13 amino acids. CDR1 and CDR2 (germline): MNHEY, SVGAGI. The germline V and J ends were trimmed by 2 bases and 8 bases, with 9 bases remaining between them. This chain's CDR3 is CASSYEELGELFF. In DNA form, the CDR3 reads TGTGCCAGCAGTTACGAGGAGCTAGGGGAGCTGTTTTTT.